These 23 T cell receptor beta chains originate from one sample sequenced in a study of blood T cell repertoires in COVID-19. Profiled with immunoSEQ multiplex PCR; TCRdb holds only in-frame clones, not every one. The top ten hold 4% to 6% of the sample, which has nearly 110,000 clones, 80% to 90% seen once. The sample taken for sequencing was peripheral blood. The receptors come from a middle-aged man with active or convalescent COVID-19.

This clone was seen once. V usage is TRBV6-6 and J usage is TRBJ2-3; TRBD1 matches 9 bases. The V segment lost 6 bases and the J segment 6 bases; nucleotides outside the gene matches: 4. The germline V gene has CDR1 MNHNY and CDR2 SVGAGI (reference sequence). The CDR3 covers 13 residues. CDR3 in amino acids: CASRNRGPDTQYF. The CDR3 DNA is TGTGCCAGCAGAAACAGGGGGCCGGATACGCAGTATTTT.

The chain uses TRBV7-3 and TRBJ1-3, with D perhaps TRBD1 (5 bases). CDR3 length equals 13 residues. Trimming took off 4 bases at V and 7 bases at J, with 11 bases between the two ends. CDR1 and CDR2 (germline): SGHTA, FQGTGA. The CDR3: CASSSQEGNTIYF. CDR3 DNA: TGTGCCAGCAGCTCCCAGGAGGGGAACACCATATATTTT.

This chain uses TRBV2 with TRBJ2-5; 7 positions match TRBD2. The CDR3 contains 16 residues. From germline, CDR1 is SNHLY and CDR2 FYNNEI. V trimming: 1 base; J trimming: 9 bases; junction bases outside the gene matches: 14. The CDR3 nucleotides read TGTGCCAGCAGTGAAGGTCGCGGGAGTCCACCGGGGGCCCAGTACTTC. Protein: CASSEGRGSPPGAQYF.

The chain employs TRBV27 and TRBJ2-7; 7 nucleotides agree with TRBD2. CDR1 MNHEY and CDR2 SMNVEV come from the germline V gene (reference sequence). With V trimmed by 5 bases and J by 2 bases, 9 bases remained unmatched. The CDR3 runs 15 residues. The CDR3 sequence: CASSPLTSVAYEQYF. As DNA, the CDR3 is TGTGCCAGCAGTCCGCTAACTAGCGTTGCCTACGAGCAGTACTTC.

The chain joins TRBV9 to TRBJ2-1; 8 bases are shared with TRBD2. CDR3 length: 16 residues. Germline CDR1 SGDLS, CDR2 YYNGEE. The junction had 9 bases not matched to a gene; V was cut back by 2 bases and J by 5 bases. The CDR3 reads CASSVGSAGVDNEQFF. The CDR3 DNA reads as TGTGCCAGCAGCGTGGGCTCAGCGGGAGTGGACAATGAGCAGTTCTTC.

The chain is built from TRBV6-5 and TRBJ1-5; no definite D call. CDR3 size: 15 residues. Germline CDR1 reads MNHEY; CDR2 reads SVGAGI. Trimming pared 0 bases from V and 7 bases from J, leaving 13 bases between. The CDR3 region is CASSYSGGIGQPQHF. DNA of the CDR3: TGTGCCAGCAGTTACTCAGGAGGGATCGGACAGCCCCAGCATTTT.

The rearrangement joins TRBV16 to TRBJ1-3, with unresolved D. CDR3 length: 14 amino acids. CDR1 and CDR2 from the germline V gene are KGHSY and FQNENV. The germline V and J ends were trimmed by 5 bases and 0 bases, with 8 bases remaining between them. The CDR3 reads CASSATSSGNTIYF. The CDR3 DNA is TGTGCCAGCAGCGCGACTAGCTCTGGAAACACCATATATTTT.

This clone was seen more than once but under ten times. V usage is TRBV6-5 and J usage is TRBJ2-7; TRBD2 is a possible D gene (6 bases). Germline V gene data show CDR1 as MNHEY and CDR2 as SVGAGI. V lost 2 bases and J 9 bases, leaving 14 bases between the germline ends. This CDR3 has 13 residues. The CDR3 nucleotides are TGTGCCAGCAGTTACGTGGCAGGGCGGGGGCAGTACTTC. Translated: CASSYVAGRGQYF.

This clone was picked up one time. The V call is TRBV11-2, the J call TRBJ1-1; 8 bases line up with TRBD1. The CDR3 covers 15 residues. From germline, CDR1 is SGHAT and CDR2 FQNNGV. Losses at the gene ends were 6 bases for V and 4 bases for J; bases not matched to a gene: 10. DNA of the CDR3: TGTGCCAGCAGTCCCGGACAGGGAGGGGTCACTGAAGCTTTCTTT. Protein: CASSPGQGGVTEAFF.

The chain joins TRBV29-1 to TRBJ2-7, with D maybe TRBD2 (5 bases). The V gene lost 6 bases and the J gene lost 1 base, with 22 bases spanning the gap. The CDR3 has 16 residues. Germline V lookup: CDR1 SQVTM, CDR2 ANQGSEA. The chain's CDR3 is CSVIFPGKQTSYEQYF. In nucleotides, the CDR3 is TGCAGCGTAATATTCCCGGGAAAACAGACATCCTACGAGCAGTACTTC.

The chain is built from TRBV6-2 or TRBV6-3 and TRBJ2-7, with 13 bases that match TRBD2. This CDR3 contains 15 residues. The V gene end was trimmed by 5 bases and the J gene end by 4 bases; junction bases not matched to a gene: 5. The V gene's germline CDR1 is MNHEY and CDR2 SVGEGT. CDR3 sequence: CASSRGLAGLYEQYF. The DNA for the CDR3 is TGTGCCAGCAGTAGGGGACTAGCGGGATTGTACGAGCAGTACTTC.

This clone was observed a handful of times. The chain employs TRBV19 and TRBJ2-5, with 8 bases lining up with TRBD2. The CDR3 spans 13 residues. The J segment lost 6 bases and the V segment lost 5 bases, leaving 5 bases of the junction unmatched. Looked up from germline, CDR1 is LNHDA and CDR2 is SQIVND (reference sequence). CDR3 nucleotides: TGTGCCAGTAGTGTCGGGGGGGGGCAGACCCAGTACTTC. Translating gives CASSVGGGQTQYF.

This chain connects TRBV10-3 to TRBJ1-1; possibly TRBD1 for D (5 bases). Germline V gene data show CDR1 as ENHRY and CDR2 as SYGVKD. The CDR3 has 13 amino acids. Trimming removed 2 bases at V and 4 bases at J, with 8 bases between. CDR3 nucleotides: TGTGCCATCAGTGAGAGGGGCGGCACTGAAGCTTTCTTT. Its protein product is CAISERGGTEAFF.

The gene calls are TRBV19 and TRBJ2-3, with 12 positions matching TRBD2. Germline V gene lookup returns CDR1 LNHDA and CDR2 SQIVND (reference sequence). V lost 4 bases and J lost 2; bases outside the gene matches: 10. The CDR3 is 18 amino acids. CDR3 nucleotide sequence: TGTGCCAGTAGTACCACTAGCGGGAGGAGGGCCTACACAGATACGCAGTATTTT. This translates into CASSTTSGRRAYTDTQYF.

This clone was seen more than once but under ten times. The rearrangement joins TRBV5-1 to TRBJ1-3; no reliable D call. V was cut by 0 bases and J by 3 bases, with 13 bases left in between. The germline V gene encodes CDR1 SGHRS and CDR2 YFSETQ. The CDR3 length is 16 residues. For the CDR3, the DNA is TGCGCCAGCAGCTTGGAAGGGAGGACTATTGGAAACACCATATATTTT. Translation gives CASSLEGRTIGNTIYF.

The chain employs TRBV28 and TRBJ2-2, with D perhaps TRBD1 (5 bases). The CDR3 runs to 12 residues. From germline, CDR1 is MDHEN and CDR2 SYDVKM. Trimming shortened V by 7 bases and J by 6 bases, and 9 bases separated the two germline ends. The DNA of the CDR3 is TGTGCCAGCATAGGGGTCGCCGGGGAGCTGTTTTTT. Its translation: CASIGVAGELFF.

CDR3 protein: CATSDRGTRDNEQFF. CDR3 nucleotides: TGTGCCACCAGTGACCGCGGGACTAGGGACAATGAGCAGTTCTTC. The V and J genes are TRBV24-1 and TRBJ2-1, with TRBD2 identical over 8 bases. CDR3 length equals 15 residues. Trimming cost V 4 bases and J 5 bases; bases outside gene matches: 6. Germline CDR1 and CDR2: KGHDR and SFDVKD.

In this sample, this clone turned up once. The J gene is TRBJ1-2, the V gene TRBV2; D ambiguous. V was pared by 6 bases and J by 8 bases, with 10 bases between. Germline V CDR1 and CDR2: SNHLY, FYNNEI. The CDR3 consists of 11 residues. Written as DNA, the CDR3 is TGTGCCAGCAGCTACCTCGAGGGCTACACCTTC. This encodes CASSYLEGYTF.

The chain recombines TRBV19 with TRBJ2-1, with D possibly being TRBD2 (6 bases). Germline CDR1 reads LNHDA; CDR2 reads SQIVND (reference sequence). Trimming removed 3 bases at V and 6 bases at J, with 15 bases between. The CDR3 is made up of 15 amino acids. The CDR3 nucleotides are TGTGCCAGTAGTATGTGGCGCGGGAAGGGCAATGAGCAGTTCTTC. Protein sequence: CASSMWRGKGNEQFF.

The genes are TRBV12-5 and TRBJ1-1; 7 bases align to TRBD1. V was clipped by 0 bases and J by 7 bases; unmatched bases: 8. Germline CDR1 is LGHNT and CDR2 is FRNRAP. The CDR3 runs 15 residues. This CDR3 is CASGLVLGQLHEAFF. The CDR3 nucleotides read TGTGCTAGTGGTTTGGTCCTGGGACAGTTACATGAAGCTTTCTTT.

The J gene is TRBJ1-1, the V gene TRBV6-5; no firm D call. Per germline, CDR1 MNHEY and CDR2 SVGAGI. The CDR3 is made up of 13 amino acids. V was shortened by 5 bases and J by 1 base, with 8 bases between the two germline ends. CDR3 protein: CASSIQPNTEAFF. DNA for the CDR3: TGTGCCAGCAGTATACAGCCGAACACTGAAGCTTTCTTT.

The CDR3 reads CASSQATTQGRTEAFF. DNA of the CDR3: TGCGCCAGCAGCCAAGCGACAACGCAGGGAAGAACTGAAGCTTTCTTT. The V and J genes are TRBV4-1 and TRBJ1-1; tentatively, D is TRBD1 (5 bases). Germline V gene sequence: CDR1 MGHRA, CDR2 YSYEKL. The V end lost 1 base, the J end lost 5 bases, and 17 bases lay between the germline ends. The CDR3 spans 16 residues.

This chain joins TRBV30 and TRBJ1-3; 7 nucleotides match TRBD1. Germline CDR1 reads GTSNPN; CDR2 reads SVGIG (reference sequence). The CDR3 is 16 residues long. V shed 2 bases and J 4 bases; nucleotides not matched to a gene: 11. In DNA, the CDR3 is TGTGCCTGGAGTTTCAACAGGGGATCCTGGGGAAACACCATATATTTT. Its translation is CAWSFNRGSWGNTIYF.